This TCR beta chain was captured in a study of cytomegalovirus exposure and HLA in healthy donors (dated by TCRdb to the late 2010s). The study in broad terms: An earlier analysis of some 500 of the donors reported about 250 Gb of sequence data and 100 million to 140 million unique TCR beta sequences from 150 million to 200 million T cells. To predict cytomegalovirus infection status, the study combined high-throughput TCR immunosequencing, statistical association of individual TCRs with disease status, and machine learning. The later analysis used no new phenotypic data to find candidate immune exposures, relying instead on TCR beta sequences and their occurrence across donors. To decide whether each TCR beta V gene segment behaved as functional or pseudogenic, an earlier analysis of some 580 of the donors relied on high-throughput TCR beta sequencing. In addition to the first cohort of roughly 700 subjects, a separate validation cohort of under 150 different subjects was used. Using immunosequencing, the study profiled T cell repertoires from fewer than 700 subjects and related those repertoires to cytomegalovirus serostatus. A few DR-DQ haplotypes were treated as single units for association and clustering because of strong linkage in the cohort. Genome-wide SNP genotypes for about 55% of the roughly 670 donors were used in a later genetic analysis, which treated that subset as a discovery cohort. Every discovery cohort repertoire had been produced on one sequencing platform. A later analysis re-analyzed previously published TCR beta repertoires from about 730 donors and added high-resolution HLA genotyping to study TCR occurrence patterns. The genetic ancestry cluster associated with self-reported Caucasian donors included over 80% of the roughly 410 genotyped donors. An early release that covered more than 550 HLA-typed donors contained approximately 300 gigabases of sequencing data and some 87 million unique TCR sequences. The aim of the study was to test whether cataloging public T cell receptors could identify signatures of past pathogen exposure. The number of donors typed differed by locus, with roughly 620-630 for A, B, C, DRB1 and DQB1, 522 for DQA1, 606 for DPA1, and approximately 470 for DPB1. HLA typing covered class I and class II loci at four-digit resolution. Among roughly 400 genotyped donors of the cohort, an average of around 240,000 unique TCR beta nucleotide sequences were sequenced per donor, 15% to 20% of them non-productive. Donor age, sex, ethnicity and CMV serostatus were compiled together with the repertoire data.

Receptor amplification or capture employed the immunoSEQ multiplex PCR assay. For the multiplex PCR, a mixture combining 60 forward primers for TCR Vbeta segments and 13 reverse primers for TCR Jbeta segments was used. The CDR3 region of rearranged TCR beta genes was amplified from genomic DNA by a multiplex PCR assay. On the Illumina HiSeq System, the amplified TCR beta libraries were sequenced as 87-base-pair reads. Concerning the study's data processing: Across the roughly 600 repertoires, a later analysis counted approximately 75 million unique TCR beta chains, 9.5 million to 12 million of which were shared by at least two donors. Raw reads were error-corrected and collapsed into unique sequences by a nearest-neighbor algorithm in which closely related sequences were merged to remove PCR and sequencing errors. V, D and J gene segments were assigned by aligning CDR3 sequences to IMGT reference sequences. For a sequence to be retained, at least a six-nucleotide match to both a V gene segment and a J gene segment was required. A rearrangement was called productive if the CDR3 had no stop codons and remained in frame with V and J, and every other rearrangement was called non-productive. Following IMGT convention, CDR3 was defined as the stretch from the second conserved V-encoded cysteine up to the conserved J-encoded phenylalanine. Sequences without an unambiguous match to a single V gene segment were excluded from the earlier analysis of a few hundred of the donors. In an earlier analysis of approximately 610 of the donors, V segments were called functional above 56.7% productive rearrangements and were called segregating when the between-donor standard deviation exceeded 5%. To diagnose cytomegalovirus status from the catalog of TCR beta chain sequences, a statistical classification framework was built. In a later analysis, V and J genes were assigned by comparing TCR nucleotide sequences against IMGT/GENE-DB human TR gene sequences. A later analysis assigned CDR3 sequences and most-parsimonious VDJ recombination scenarios with the TCRdist pipeline. In a later analysis, each TCR beta chain was defined by its CDR3 amino acid sequence together with its V-gene family, and reads lacking a unique V-gene family were excluded. As a way to deal with suspected cross-contamination and a sequencing artifact, a later analysis dropped roughly 600 nucleotide sequences that were highly shared and had low generation probability. For each public chain, a later analysis derived a clonal expansion index from normalized ranks of inferred template counts within each repertoire. In a later analysis, generation probabilities were computed using a VDJ recombination model fitted to out-of-frame rearrangements, and the results were checked against IGoR. In a later analysis, hypergeometric tests were used to score TCR-TCR, TCR-HLA and TCR-CMV co-occurrence, with a repertoire-size bias correction applied to TCR pairs. A later analysis estimated false discovery rates by permuting HLA or CMV assignments 20 times. A later analysis grouped co-occurring TCRs with DBSCAN, adding TCRdist sequence similarity when clustering within HLA-allele-positive subsets. Repertoires with fewer than 30,000 or more than 120,000 public chains were left out of co-occurrence clustering, as were four to six repertoires with anomalous nucleotide sharing. Held by TCRdb, this immuneACCESS table contains in-frame sequences only and omits some clones. Under half of the omission traces to an unresolved V gene where checked; the cause of the rest is unknown. V and J calls and clone size follow that table, whereas D and trimming were derived from the DNA. The sample records about 140,000 clones, 82% of which are singletons. The ten largest clones take up just over 8% of the sample.

In the germline V gene, CDR1 corresponds to MDHEN and CDR2 to SYDVKM. There are 13 amino acids in the CDR3, from cysteine to phenylalanine inclusive. CDR3 DNA only is kept here, 39 bases in frame from base 1. The junction shows trimming of 2 bases on V and 8 bases on J, plus 12 bases between the germline ends. The full study reports these points: Broadly in line with IMGT annotations, most TCR beta V segments showed up in productive rearrangements about 87% or about 30% of the time in an earlier analysis of about 500 of the donors. Strong co-occurrence of HLA alleles, especially DR and DQ, made assigning TCR associations to individual alleles difficult. A further reported finding was that TCR beta sequences accurately predicted the HLA-A and HLA-B alleles for most subjects in the first cohort. In a later genetic analysis, a missense DCLRE1C variant was associated with V-gene and J-gene trimming of TCR beta chains, and the association was replicated in an independent cohort. Most TCR sequences were observed very rarely across donors, whereas some public TCRs were present in many individuals. Because counts were too low, 15 to 20 rarely observed V segments, including chromosome 9 orphons, were left out of the earlier analysis of 500 to 650 of the donors. Cytomegalovirus status was reported to be diagnosed by the classifier with high specificity and sensitivity in both the original and validation cohorts. Correlated functional status among segregating V segments might be attributable to linkage disequilibrium, but an unknown experimental factor could not be ruled out. Because the 87-base-pair reads could not distinguish some IMGT-functional V segments, including TRBV6-2 and TRBV6-3, those segments were excluded. A later analysis found that TCR association rates varied across HLA loci, with DRB1 alleles showing the most associated TCRs and HLA-C alleles the fewest. In this cohort, only TCR beta chains were sequenced, and detectable features were limited by the absence of alpha or paired-chain data. In a later analysis, several top co-occurrence clusters were reported to appear linked to parvovirus B19, influenza, CMV and Epstein-Barr virus. Because HLA typing was missing for some donors at each locus, association tests included only the typed subset. It was suggested by the authors that the approach could potentially be generalized to other disease states and immunological phenotypes. In a later genetic analysis, fewer N-insertions in productive TCRs were reported among donors in an Asian-associated ancestry cluster than the approximately 670-donor mean. A group of highly shared sequence variants was considered likely to be a technical artifact of the sequencing pipeline. The presence/absence analyses assumed that sequencing depth was roughly uniform across donors, and that assumption may not be true. A later analysis associated about 17,000 TCR beta sequences with specific HLA alleles at a false discovery rate of 0.05. Compared with equally common non-associated chains, HLA-associated TCR beta chains in a later analysis were more clonally expanded and had lower generation probabilities. Three of the identified cytomegalovirus-associated TCR beta chains were confirmed in vitro to be specific for cytomegalovirus antigens. CMV serostatus was the only immune exposure information available for the cohort. According to a later analysis, most CMV-associated TCR beta chains appeared to be HLA-restricted, and the HLA associations seemed to be driven largely by CMV exposure. The study listed 164 TCR beta chains as associated with cytomegalovirus.

The cohort consisted of hundreds of healthy bone marrow donors. Cohort members were all nominally healthy when sampled, although unrecorded immune exposures were likely present. The donor tested CMV seropositive and was one of the 289 seropositive cohort members. A peripheral blood sample was collected from each donor, and TCR beta sequencing was performed on peripheral blood mononuclear cells. The Qiagen DNeasy Blood Extraction Kit was used to extract genomic DNA from the blood cell samples. On this clone itself: Its antigen is currently not known. No base-level quality is on record; no much larger clone is a single base apart.

The sequence was obtained from a woman aged 50 to 65 in good health and CMV-seropositive. The sample taken for sequencing was PBMCs. The rearrangement joined TRBV28 to TRBJ1-2; no D gene is confidently identified. The CDR3 region: CASSLRQRWGYTF. The nucleotide sequence reads TGTGCCAGCAGTTTAAGGCAGCGATGGGGCTACACCTTC.